These 25 T cell receptor beta chains were all obtained from the same sample, sequenced in a study of T cells in Graves' hyperthyroidism and ophthalmopathy. TCR beta CDR3 region amplification was performed from RNA transcripts. The TCR CDR3 was amplified in a first-round RT-PCR using the HTBI primer set. Via MiXCR, TCRdb re-called the multiplex PCR reads, giving one row per CDR3 protein. The sample consists of 540,000 or so distinct CDR3 sequences, approximately 44% of them appearing once. The sample was peripheral blood or thyroid tissue (not recorded which). The source is an adult woman with Graves' disease, either hyperthyroidism or ophthalmopathy (not recorded which).

The chain links TRBV10-3 to TRBJ2-6, with D perhaps being TRBD1 or TRBD2 (5 bases each). V lost 6 bases, J lost 0 bases, and 6 bases lay in between. The germline V gene has CDR1 ENHRY and CDR2 SYGVKD. The CDR3 contains 14 residues. The CDR3, as DNA: TGTGCCATCAGGGGGGACTCTGGGGCCAACGTCCTGACTTTC. The encoded protein is CAIRGDSGANVLTF.

CDR3 protein: CASSVPLGQGHYGYTF. CDR3 in DNA: TGTGCCAGCAGCGTACCCTTGGGACAGGGACACTATGGCTACACCTTC. J is TRBJ1-2 and V is TRBV7-9; 9 bases agree with TRBD1. The V gene's germline CDR1 is SEHNR and CDR2 FQNEAQ (reference sequence). The CDR3 totals 16 residues. Trimming cost V 5 bases and J 3 bases; bases outside gene matches: 10.

Ten or more counts support this clonotype. This chain connects TRBV20-1 to TRBJ2-7, with D tentatively TRBD1 (5 bases). Germline V gives CDR1 DFQATT, CDR2 SNEGSKA (reference sequence). The CDR3 has 12 amino acids. The ends were cut back, 8 bases at V and 2 bases at J, with 13 bases in the middle. The CDR3 nucleotides read TGCAGTACCAGGTCAGGGACCTACGAGCAGTACTTC. Its translation is CSTRSGTYEQYF.

This clonotype has ten or more counts. V gene TRBV5-1 combines with J gene TRBJ2-2, with D possibly TRBD2 on 6 matching bases. There are 15 residues in the CDR3. Germline-derived CDR1 and CDR2 are SGHRS and YFSETQ. The ends were cut back, 5 bases at V and 5 bases at J, with 16 bases in the middle. The CDR3 nucleotides read TGCGCCAGCAGGCCCGGGACTTCAAGGACCGGGGAGCTGTTTTTT. It yields the protein CASRPGTSRTGELFF. Variable domain in full (rest from reference TRBV5-1 and TRBJ2-2): KAGVTQTPRYLIKTRGQQVTLSCSPISGHRSVSWYQQTPGQGLQFLFEYFSETQRNKGNFPGRFSGRQFSNSRSEMNVSTLELGDSALYLCASRPGTSRTGELFFGEGSRLTVL.

This clonotype came up a few times. CDR3 in DNA: TGCGCCAGCAGCCTTCAGCGGGGGGACGGTCAGCCCCTCCACTTT. It codes for CASSLQRGDGQPLHF. J is TRBJ1-6 and V is TRBV10-2; D possibly corresponds to TRBD1 (5 bases). The germline V gene encodes CDR1 WSHSY and CDR2 SAAADI. This CDR3 spans 15 amino acids. The V end was cut by 6 bases, the J end by 13 bases, with 22 bases between.

The rearrangement links TRBV12-3 or TRBV12-4 to TRBJ2-7; 7 bases line up with TRBD1. The CDR3 has 14 amino acids. Germline trimming cut 5 bases from V and 5 bases from J; bases unmatched to any gene: 9. The CDR3 spells CASSPRDSGHEQYF. The CDR3 DNA sequence: TGTGCCAGCAGTCCACGGGACAGTGGGCACGAGCAGTACTTC.

This rearrangement joins TRBV6-5 to TRBJ1-6; D ambiguous. This CDR3 spans 15 amino acids. V was trimmed by 4 bases and J by 9 bases, leaving 16 bases between them. Germline V lookup: CDR1 MNHEY, CDR2 SVGAGI. CDR3 loop: CASSSPRTLASPLHF. CDR3 DNA sequence: TGTGCCAGCAGTTCGCCCCGGACTTTAGCTTCACCCCTCCACTTT.

The sample holds a few counts of this clonotype. This may be a read error, as it is one base from a much larger clone. This chain links TRBV6-6 with TRBJ1-4; no reliable D call. Trimming shortened V by 5 bases and J by 11 bases, and 9 bases separated the two germline ends. The CDR3 is 11 amino acids. CDR1 and CDR2 from the germline V gene are MNHNY and SVGAGI (reference sequence). CDR3: CASSVSRKLFF. The CDR3 region has the DNA TGTGCCAGCAGTGTCTCGAGGAAACTGTTTTTT.

The CDR3 is CASSFREDREATQYF. DNA for the CDR3: TGTGCCAGCAGCTTCAGGGAGGACAGGGAGGCCACCCAGTACTTC. This chain uses TRBV7-8 with TRBJ2-5, with 8 bases aligning to TRBD1. The V segment lost 3 bases and the J segment 8 bases; nucleotides outside the gene matches: 11. Germline V gives CDR1 SGHVS, CDR2 FQNEAQ. This CDR3 is 15 amino acids long.

This clonotype has ten or more counts. The chain carries TRBV5-1 and TRBJ2-7; TRBD2 aligns across 9 bases. In germline, CDR1 is SGHRS, CDR2 YFSETQ. The CDR3 is 13 residues long. The trim removed 8 bases at V and 1 base at J, leaving 4 bases unmatched. The CDR3 coding sequence is TGCGCCAGAGGACTAGCGAAATCCTACGAGCAGTACTTC. Its protein product is CARGLAKSYEQYF.

V usage is TRBV11-2 and J usage is TRBJ1-5; D not resolved. The CDR3 sequence is 11 residues long. Trimming took off 5 bases at V and 8 bases at J, with 7 bases between the two ends. CDR1 is SGHAT and CDR2 is FQNNGV in the germline V gene. The CDR3 sequence is CASSPEEPQHF. The CDR3 DNA reads TGTGCCAGCAGCCCCGAGGAGCCCCAGCATTTT.

This rearrangement joins TRBV29-1 to TRBJ1-5, with TRBD1 identical over 7 bases. Germline assignment: CDR1 SQVTM and CDR2 ANQGSEA. This CDR3 is 13 amino acids long. V was pared by 8 bases and J by 1 base, with 5 bases of the junction left unmatched. The CDR3 DNA reads TGCAGCAGCCAACAGGGGAGCAATCAGCCCCAGCATTTT. It encodes CSSQQGSNQPQHF.

There are many counts of this clonotype. The chain joins TRBV2 to TRBJ2-7; D is uncertain. The V gene lost 5 bases and the J gene lost 4 bases, with 12 bases spanning the gap. This CDR3 has 13 residues. Germline CDR1 is SNHLY and CDR2 is FYNNEI. The CDR3: CASSIGGPYEQYF. CDR3 bases: TGTGCCAGCAGTATCGGCGGACCTTACGAGCAGTACTTC. The variable domain in full, with the rest retrieved from reference TRBV2 and TRBJ2-7, is EPEVTQTPSHQVTQMGQEVILRCVPISNHLYFYWYRQILGQKVEFLVSFYNNEISEKSEIFDDQFSVERPDGSNFTLKIRSTKLEDSAMYFCASSIGGPYEQYFGPGTRLTVT.

V is TRBV7-3 and J is TRBJ1-2, with 9 bases that match TRBD1. CDR1 is SGHTA, CDR2 FQGTGA, per germline. The CDR3 contains 15 residues. J lost 1 base, V lost 3 bases, and 3 bases had no gene match. For the CDR3, the DNA is TGTGCCAGCAGCTTCCGGACAGGGGTTAACTATGGCTACACCTTC. Its translation is CASSFRTGVNYGYTF. Together with reference TRBV7-3 and TRBJ1-2, the CDR3 gives the full variable domain: GAGVSQTPSNKVTEKGKYVELRCDPISGHTALYWYRQSLGQGPEFLIYFQGTGAADDSGLPNDRFFAVRPEGSVSTLKIQRTERGDSAVYLCASSFRTGVNYGYTFGSGTRLTVV.

V and J are TRBV29-1 and TRBJ1-6; maybe TRBD1 (5 bases). Germline V gene sequence: CDR1 SQVTM, CDR2 ANQGSEA. The CDR3 has 14 residues. The V end was cut by 6 bases, the J end by 0 bases, with 9 bases between. Written as DNA, the CDR3 is TGCAGCGTGAGTGGGGGCTCCTATAATTCACCCCTCCACTTT. Translation gives CSVSGGSYNSPLHF.

The chain employs TRBV15 and TRBJ2-7; D assignment may be TRBD1 or TRBD2 (5 bases each). V lost 5 bases and J lost 3, with 17 bases in between. Germline CDR1 LNHNV, CDR2 YYDKDF (reference sequence). The CDR3 consists of 15 residues. In nucleotides, the CDR3 is TGTGCCACCAGCCCTCGGACTGAGGGGAACTACGAGCAGTACTTC. It is translated as CATSPRTEGNYEQYF.

This clonotype was seen a handful of times. V gene TRBV2 combines with J gene TRBJ1-5; possible D gene TRBD1, 5 bases. The CDR3 extends over 14 amino acids. V was pared by 4 bases and J by 5 bases, with 12 bases between. CDR1 SNHLY and CDR2 FYNNEI come from the germline V gene. CDR3 loop: CASSVRAGDQPQHF. Here the CDR3 DNA reads TGTGCCAGCAGTGTCCGAGCGGGGGATCAGCCCCAGCATTTT. Complete variable domain (other parts from reference TRBV2 and TRBJ1-5): EPEVTQTPSHQVTQMGQEVILRCVPISNHLYFYWYRQILGQKVEFLVSFYNNEISEKSEIFDDQFSVERPDGSNFTLKIRSTKLEDSAMYFCASSVRAGDQPQHFGDGTRLSIL.

This clonotype has at least ten counts. The V gene is TRBV6-5, the J gene TRBJ1-1, with 10 bases fitting TRBD1. The CDR3 is 13 amino acids. V shed 6 bases and J 8 bases; nucleotides not matched to a gene: 6. CDR1 and CDR2 (germline): MNHEY, SVGAGI. The CDR3 coding sequence is TGTGCCAGCAGGGACAGGGGGGGGATGGAAGCTTTCTTT. Translated: CASRDRGGMEAFF.

The chain carries TRBV5-4 and TRBJ2-3; possibly TRBD1 or TRBD2 for D (5 bases each). Germline lookup yields CDR1 SGHNT and CDR2 YYREEE (reference sequence). This CDR3 has 15 residues. The V end lost 3 bases, the J end lost 1 base, and 12 bases lay between the germline ends. CDR3 in amino acids: CASSWGNPGTDTQYF. Here the CDR3 DNA reads TGTGCCAGCAGCTGGGGGAACCCAGGCACAGATACGCAGTATTTT.

This clonotype was detected ten times or more. A read error is likely, as this CDR3 ends without the conserved phenylalanine or tryptophan. It is unclear where the CDR3 begins or ends on the DNA, so no DNA is shown, and the CDR3 is as TCRdb lists it. The rearrangement joins TRBV29-1 to TRBJ1-2. Both ends counted, the CDR3 spans 8 residues. Germline V gene sequence: CDR1 SQVTM, CDR2 ANQGSEA. CDR3 loop: CSVEDGRI.

This clonotype was detected ten times or more. The J gene is TRBJ2-7, the V gene TRBV20-1; D not certain. Germline V lookup: CDR1 DFQATT, CDR2 SNEGSKA (reference sequence). V was pared by 3 bases and J by 5 bases, with 8 bases between. This CDR3 has 11 residues. CDR3 coding DNA: TGCAGTGCTAGGATTACGGACGAGCAGTACTTC. This sequence encodes CSARITDEQYF.

The chain carries TRBV6-1 and TRBJ2-5, with 10 bases fitting TRBD2. This CDR3 contains 19 residues. The germline CDR1 and CDR2 sequences are MNHNS and SASEGT. J lost 9 bases, V lost 3 bases, and 22 bases had no gene match. The CDR3 loop reads CASSEGLSLTTSGPSAQYF. The DNA for the CDR3 is TGTGCCAGCAGTGAGGGCCTGTCTTTGACGACTAGCGGGCCTTCGGCCCAGTACTTC.

The chain uses TRBV10-3 and TRBJ2-7; D is unclear. This CDR3 spans 14 amino acids. Germline loops: CDR1 ENHRY, CDR2 SYGVKD. Trimming stripped 3 bases from V and 1 base from J, with 10 bases between. In nucleotides, the CDR3 is TGTGCCATCAGTGAAACTGGAATATCCTACGAGCAGTACTTC. Its translation is CAISETGISYEQYF.

V is TRBV7-6 and J is TRBJ2-7; D may be TRBD1 or TRBD2 (6 bases each). CDR3 length: 15 residues. Trimming took 0 bases from V and 3 from J, leaving 12 bases between them. From germline, CDR1 is SGHVS and CDR2 FNYEAQ. For the CDR3, the DNA is TGTGCCAGCAGCTTAGCGCGCGGGACAAACTACGAGCAGTACTTC. This sequence encodes CASSLARGTNYEQYF.

This clonotype has only one observation. The rearrangement uses TRBV7-8 and TRBJ2-2; D might be TRBD1 or TRBD2, each matching 5 bases. CDR1 and CDR2 (germline): SGHVS, FQNEAQ. V was cut by 6 bases and J by 13 bases, with 9 bases left in between. The length of the CDR3 is 10 residues. CDR3 nucleotides: TGTGCCAGCAGATCTGGGACGCTGTTTTTT. Its protein product is CASRSGTLFF.